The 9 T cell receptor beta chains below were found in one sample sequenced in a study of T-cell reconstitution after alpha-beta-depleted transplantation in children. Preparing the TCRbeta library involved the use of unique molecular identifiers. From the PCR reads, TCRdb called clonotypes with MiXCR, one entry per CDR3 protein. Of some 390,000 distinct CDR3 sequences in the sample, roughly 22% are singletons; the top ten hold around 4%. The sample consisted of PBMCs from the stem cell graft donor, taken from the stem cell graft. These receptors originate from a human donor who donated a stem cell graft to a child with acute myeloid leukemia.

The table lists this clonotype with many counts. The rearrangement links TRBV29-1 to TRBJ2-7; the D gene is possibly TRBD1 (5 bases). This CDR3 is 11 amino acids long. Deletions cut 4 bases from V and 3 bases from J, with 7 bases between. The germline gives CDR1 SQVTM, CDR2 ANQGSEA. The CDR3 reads CSVADSYEQYF. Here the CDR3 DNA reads TGCAGCGTTGCAGACAGCTACGAGCAGTACTTC.

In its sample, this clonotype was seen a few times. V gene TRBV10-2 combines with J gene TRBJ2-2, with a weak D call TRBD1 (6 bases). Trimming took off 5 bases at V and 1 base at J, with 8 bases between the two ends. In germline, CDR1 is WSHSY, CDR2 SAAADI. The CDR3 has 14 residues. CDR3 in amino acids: CASSKQGNTGELFF. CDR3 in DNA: TGCGCCAGCAGTAAACAGGGGAACACCGGGGAGCTGTTTTTT.

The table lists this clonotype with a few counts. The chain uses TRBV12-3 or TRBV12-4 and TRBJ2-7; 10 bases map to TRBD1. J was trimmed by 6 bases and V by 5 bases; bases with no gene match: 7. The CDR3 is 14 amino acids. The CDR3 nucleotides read TGTGCCAGCAGTGGGACAGGGGATAGTGCCGAGCAGTACTTC. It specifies CASSGTGDSAEQYF.

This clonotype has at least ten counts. The CDR3 region has the DNA TGCAGTGCTACCCCAGACCCGGGGGAGCAGTACTTC. Its translation is CSATPDPGEQYF. The genes are TRBV20-1 and TRBJ2-7, with D perhaps TRBD2 (5 bases). The CDR3 runs 12 residues. V lost 4 bases and J lost 7, with 14 bases in between. Looked up from germline, CDR1 is DFQATT and CDR2 is SNEGSKA (reference sequence).

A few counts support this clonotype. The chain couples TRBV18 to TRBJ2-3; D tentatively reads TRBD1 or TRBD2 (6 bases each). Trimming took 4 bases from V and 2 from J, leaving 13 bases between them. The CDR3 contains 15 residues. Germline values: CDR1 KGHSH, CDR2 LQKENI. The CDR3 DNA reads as TGTGCCAGCTCACGCGCGGGACACATCACAGATACGCAGTATTTT. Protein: CASSRAGHITDTQYF.

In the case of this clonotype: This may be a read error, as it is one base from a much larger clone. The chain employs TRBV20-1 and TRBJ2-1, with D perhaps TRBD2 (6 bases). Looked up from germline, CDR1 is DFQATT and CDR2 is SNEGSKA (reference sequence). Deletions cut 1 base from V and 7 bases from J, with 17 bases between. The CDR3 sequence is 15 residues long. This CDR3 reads CSARGLWTGENEQFF. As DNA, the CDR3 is TGCAGTGCTAGAGGACTTTGGACGGGGGAGAATGAGCAGTTCTTC.

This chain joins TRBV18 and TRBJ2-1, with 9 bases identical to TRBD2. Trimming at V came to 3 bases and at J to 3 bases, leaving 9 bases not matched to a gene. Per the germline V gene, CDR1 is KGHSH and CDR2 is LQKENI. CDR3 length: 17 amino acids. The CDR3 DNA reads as TGTGCCAGCTCACCGCAAGATCTAGCGGGAAGCTACAATGAGCAGTTCTTC. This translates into CASSPQDLAGSYNEQFF.

The DNA of the CDR3 is TGCGCCAGCAGCTCGAGCCCCGGACTAGGCGAGGAGCAGTACTTC. Translated: CASSSSPGLGEEQYF. The chain carries TRBV5-1 and TRBJ2-7; 7 nucleotides agree with TRBD2. Germline V CDR1 and CDR2: SGHRS, YFSETQ. CDR3 length equals 15 residues. V shed 3 bases and J 7 bases; nucleotides not matched to a gene: 13.

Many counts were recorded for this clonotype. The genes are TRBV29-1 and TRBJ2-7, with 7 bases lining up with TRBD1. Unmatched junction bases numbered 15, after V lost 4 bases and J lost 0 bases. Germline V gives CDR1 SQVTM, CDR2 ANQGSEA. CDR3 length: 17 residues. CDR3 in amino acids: CSVVVPETGYDSYEQYF. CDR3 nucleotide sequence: TGCAGCGTTGTCGTTCCCGAGACAGGGTACGACTCCTACGAGCAGTACTTC.